This TCR beta chain was sequenced during a study of response to subunit inactivated influenza vaccine. Study-level points and caveats: Each seasonal flu vaccination may recruit only limited new T cells, authors suggested.

TCRdb called the RT-PCR reads again in MiXCR, with one record for every CDR3 protein. Of about 800,000 distinct CDR3 sequences in the sample, approximately 22% were seen once. About this clonotype: No antigen is known for it.

The sequence was obtained from a man between 45 and 60 years old who received an inactivated influenza vaccine. The source was PBMCs from blood, collected around 5 days after vaccination.

The CDR3 nucleotides are TGTGCCAGCAGTAGCCCCGGAGGGAGCATGAACACTGAAGCTTTCTTT. It encodes CASSSPGGSMNTEAFF. The chain recombines TRBV12-3 or TRBV12-4 with TRBJ1-1, with D hard to call. V was clipped by 5 bases and J by 0 bases, with 16 bases between them. The CDR3 is 16 residues long.